This T cell receptor beta chain was sequenced for a study of blood T cell repertoires in COVID-19. Whole-study context: The samples span acute and convalescent COVID-19 from the United States, Italy and Spain. PBMCs, B-cell-depleted T cells, or T cells provided the cDNA or gDNA that made up the material.

The CDR3 contains 15 residues. The V end lost 6 bases, the J end lost 3 bases, and 15 bases lay between the germline ends. Germline V gene data show CDR1 as LNHNV and CDR2 as YYDKDF (reference sequence). In the original processing: Nucleated cell counts were estimated from reference gene primer amplification. The assay was immunoSEQ multiplex PCR, and TCRdb's table has in-frame clones only and misses some. The V and J calls and clone size come from that table; D and trimming were worked out from the DNA. This sample has 95,000 to 150,000 clones, with about four fifths found just once. Within the sample, this clone is medium-sized (0.01 to 0.1%).

Input material: peripheral blood. The chain recombines TRBV15 with TRBJ1-5, with D possibly TRBD1 on 5 matching bases. The TCR originated in a man aged 55 to 70 with active or convalescent COVID-19. As DNA, the CDR3 is TGTGCCACCAGGGAACTCCGGGGGGACAATCAGCCCCAGCATTTT. This translates into CATRELRGDNQPQHF.